This T cell receptor beta chain is drawn from a study of technical replicates of blood from a few donors. V gave up 1 base and J gave up 9 bases, with 16 bases separating them. Germline CDR1 reads LGHNA; CDR2 reads YNFKEQ. CDR3 length: 16 amino acids. This clone was detected only a few times. The method was immunoSEQ multiplex PCR; TCRdb's version includes in-frame clones alone and lacks a portion of them. The profile shows around 95,000 clones, approximately 94% of them singletons. The V gene is TRBV4-2, the J gene TRBJ1-6; D is unclear. The sequence came from a human donor in good health. Specimen: T cells isolated from PBMCs. CDR3 coding DNA: TGTGCCAGCAGCCAAGCGTCACTGATCGATAGTTCACCCCTCCACTTT. Translated, it gives CASSQASLIDSSPLHF.